The sequence of this TCR beta chain was determined in a study of blood T cell repertoires in COVID-19. In the study overall: COVID-19 samples collected from the United States, Italy and Spain covered acute and convalescent phases. PBMCs, B-cell-depleted T cells, or T cells provided the cDNA or gDNA that made up the material.

There are 17 residues in the CDR3. With 1 base removed from V and 0 bases from J, the gap between germline ends came to 16 bases. Methods used by the authors: Nucleated cell number was recorded as an estimate derived from reference gene primer amplification. The repertoire was sequenced with immunoSEQ multiplex PCR; TCRdb's copy has only in-frame clones and lacks some. V, J and clone size are taken as reported in that table, and D and trimming were inferred from the DNA itself. Of 120,000 or so clones in the sample, approximately 85% were seen once. The sequenced material came from peripheral blood. The sequence was collected from a woman of 80 years or more with acute or convalescent COVID-19. This chain joins TRBV5-3 and TRBJ1-2, with a tentative D call TRBD1 (5 bases). TRBV5-3 is recorded as an ORF, its role being uncertain. This CDR3 is CARSLHGDFRANYGYTF. CDR3 coding DNA: TGTGCCAGAAGCTTGCATGGGGACTTTAGAGCTAACTATGGCTACACCTTC.